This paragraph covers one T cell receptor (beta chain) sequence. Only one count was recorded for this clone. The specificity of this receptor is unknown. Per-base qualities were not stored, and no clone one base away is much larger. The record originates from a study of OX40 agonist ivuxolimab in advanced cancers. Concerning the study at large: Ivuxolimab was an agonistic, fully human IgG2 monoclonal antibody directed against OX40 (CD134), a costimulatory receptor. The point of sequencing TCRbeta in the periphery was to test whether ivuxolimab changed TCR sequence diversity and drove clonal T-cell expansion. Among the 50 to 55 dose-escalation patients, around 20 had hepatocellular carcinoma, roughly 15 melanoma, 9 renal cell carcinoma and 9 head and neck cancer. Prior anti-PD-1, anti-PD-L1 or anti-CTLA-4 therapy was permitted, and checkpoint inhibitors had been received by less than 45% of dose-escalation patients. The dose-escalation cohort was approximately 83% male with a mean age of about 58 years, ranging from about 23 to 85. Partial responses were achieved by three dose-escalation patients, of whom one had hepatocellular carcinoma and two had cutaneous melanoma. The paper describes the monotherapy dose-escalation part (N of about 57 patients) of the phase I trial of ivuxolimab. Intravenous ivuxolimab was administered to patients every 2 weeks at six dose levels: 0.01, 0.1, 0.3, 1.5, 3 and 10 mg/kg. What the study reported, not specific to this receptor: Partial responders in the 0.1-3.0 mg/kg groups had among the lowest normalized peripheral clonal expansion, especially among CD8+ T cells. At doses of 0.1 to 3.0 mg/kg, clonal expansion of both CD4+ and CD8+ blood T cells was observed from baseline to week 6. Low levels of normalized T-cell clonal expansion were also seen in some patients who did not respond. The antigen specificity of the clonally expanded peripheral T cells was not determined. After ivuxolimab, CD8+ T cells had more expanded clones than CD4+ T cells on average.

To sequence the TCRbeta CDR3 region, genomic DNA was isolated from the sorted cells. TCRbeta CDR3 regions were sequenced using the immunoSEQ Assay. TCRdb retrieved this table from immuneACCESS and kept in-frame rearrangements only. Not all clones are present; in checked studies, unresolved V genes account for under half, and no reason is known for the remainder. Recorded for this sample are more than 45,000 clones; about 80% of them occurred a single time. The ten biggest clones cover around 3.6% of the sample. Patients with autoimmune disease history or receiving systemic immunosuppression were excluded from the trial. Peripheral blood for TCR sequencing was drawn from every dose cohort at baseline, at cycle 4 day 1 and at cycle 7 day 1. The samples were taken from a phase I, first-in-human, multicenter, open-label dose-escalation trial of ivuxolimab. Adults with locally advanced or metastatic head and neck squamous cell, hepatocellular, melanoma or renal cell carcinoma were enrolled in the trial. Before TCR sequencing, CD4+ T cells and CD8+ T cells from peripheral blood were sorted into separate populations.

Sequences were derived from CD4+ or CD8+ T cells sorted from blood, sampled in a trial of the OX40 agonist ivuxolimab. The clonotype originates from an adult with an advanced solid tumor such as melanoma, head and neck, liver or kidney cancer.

The CDR3 in this case is CASSSQQPQHF. The nucleotides read TGTGCCAGCAGCTCCCAACAGCCCCAGCATTTT. The chain was built from TRBV7-2 and TRBJ1-5, with the D gene too uncertain to name. From its cysteine to its phenylalanine, the CDR3 spans 11 amino acids. Only the CDR3 part of the read is kept: 33 bases, read in frame from the first base. The germline V gene sets CDR1 to SGHTA and CDR2 to FQGNSA. V was cut back by 4 bases and J by 7 bases, leaving a gap of 5 bases between them.